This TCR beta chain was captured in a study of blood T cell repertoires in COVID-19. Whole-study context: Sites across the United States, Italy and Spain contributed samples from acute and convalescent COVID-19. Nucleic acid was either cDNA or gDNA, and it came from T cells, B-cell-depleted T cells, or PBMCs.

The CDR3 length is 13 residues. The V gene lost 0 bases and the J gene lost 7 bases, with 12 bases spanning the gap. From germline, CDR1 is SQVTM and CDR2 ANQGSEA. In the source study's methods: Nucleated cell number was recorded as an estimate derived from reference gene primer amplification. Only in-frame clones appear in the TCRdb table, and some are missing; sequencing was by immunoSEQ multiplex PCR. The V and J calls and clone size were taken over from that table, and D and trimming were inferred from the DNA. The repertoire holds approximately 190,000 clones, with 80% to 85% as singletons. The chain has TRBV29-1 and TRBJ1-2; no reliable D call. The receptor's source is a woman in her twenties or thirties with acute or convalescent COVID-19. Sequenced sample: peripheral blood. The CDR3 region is CSVEDRSRGGYTF. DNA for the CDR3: TGCAGCGTTGAAGATAGGAGTCGGGGTGGCTACACCTTC.